This TCR beta chain emerged from a study of blood T cell repertoires in COVID-19. Study background: The analysed material was cDNA or gDNA that came from T cells, B-cell-depleted T cells, or PBMCs.

Which cohort a participant joined came from the clinical history participants gave. Cohort 3 recovered donors had two negative PCRs, clearance, or symptom resolution. V was pared by 2 bases and J by 10 bases, with 8 bases of the junction left unmatched. CDR3 length: 14 amino acids. Germline V CDR1 and CDR2: MGHDK, SYGVNS. The repertoire was sequenced with immunoSEQ multiplex PCR; TCRdb's copy has only in-frame clones and lacks some. The table has about 190,000 clones, about 82% seen once. The receptor was derived from a woman aged 30 to 39 who had recovered from COVID-19. This sequence joins TRBV25-1 and TRBJ1-2; 9 bases are a match to TRBD1. Sample: PBMCs or T cells enriched from blood (not recorded which). This CDR3 is CASSETGTGSAYTF. DNA of the CDR3: TGTGCCAGCAGTGAAACGGGGACAGGGAGTGCCTACACCTTC.